A single sample is the source of the 9 T cell receptor beta chains below, sequenced in a study of CD8+ T cells in alopecia areata. Treatment reported: oral pan-JAK inhibitor, 5-10 mg twice daily. cDNA serving as the sequencing template came from extracted, reverse transcribed RNA. The assay was immunoSEQ multiplex PCR, and TCRdb's table has in-frame clones only and misses some. The sample has around 70,000 clones; 25% to 30% are singletons. The sample was CD8+ T cells sorted from blood, taken at week 4, from a patient treated with tofacitinib. These receptors were taken from a human donor with alopecia areata.

The chain recombines TRBV7-9 with TRBJ1-2, with 8 bases that match TRBD1. The junction had 5 bases not matched to a gene; V was cut back by 5 bases and J by 0 bases. Germline V gives CDR1 SEHNR, CDR2 FQNEAQ (reference sequence). This CDR3 has 15 amino acids. CDR3 nucleotides: TGTGCCAGCAGCACCGGGACAGGAGCTAACTATGGCTACACCTTC. This gives the protein CASSTGTGANYGYTF.

This clone was recorded a few times. V usage is TRBV29-1 and J usage is TRBJ1-2; possibly TRBD1 for D (6 bases). The CDR3 consists of 13 residues. V gave up 3 bases and J gave up 4 bases, with 12 bases separating them. Germline values: CDR1 SQVTM, CDR2 ANQGSEA. CDR3 bases: TGCAGCGTTGAGCCGGACAGTTCCTATGGCTACACCTTC. Residues: CSVEPDSSYGYTF.

V usage is TRBV30 and J usage is TRBJ1-1; D not certain. This CDR3 has 14 residues. With 3 bases removed from V and 1 base from J, the gap between germline ends came to 12 bases. Per the germline V gene, CDR1 is GTSNPN and CDR2 is SVGIG (reference sequence). The CDR3 region is CAWSTGIQNTEAFF. The CDR3 DNA reads as TGTGCCTGGAGCACCGGGATCCAGAACACTGAAGCTTTCTTT.

This clone was seen only a few times. V is TRBV29-1 and J is TRBJ2-1; a possible D gene is TRBD2 (6 bases). CDR3 length: 15 amino acids. Germline CDR1 and CDR2: SQVTM and ANQGSEA. Trimming took off 7 bases at V and 0 bases at J, with 16 bases between the two ends. The CDR3 DNA follows: TGCAGCGCTTGCACTAGCACGAGCTCCTACAATGAGCAGTTCTTC. This translates into CSACTSTSSYNEQFF.

This chain uses TRBV9 with TRBJ1-2; 10 bases are shared with TRBD1. This CDR3 region has 15 residues. J lost 4 bases, V lost 4 bases, and 7 bases had no gene match. Germline values: CDR1 SGDLS, CDR2 YYNGEE. This chain's CDR3 is CASSTGTGDLYGYTF. In nucleotides, the CDR3 is TGTGCCAGCAGCACAGGGACAGGGGACCTCTATGGCTACACCTTC.

The CDR3 bases are TGCAGCGTTGAAGGAGGGTACGCGGAGCAGTACTTC. The encoded protein is CSVEGGYAEQYF. The chain recombines TRBV29-1 with TRBJ2-7; D is perhaps TRBD2 (5 bases). CDR3 size: 12 residues. The germline CDR1 and CDR2 sequences are SQVTM and ANQGSEA. V lost 1 base and J lost 7, with 11 bases in between.

This clone was seen repeatedly, ten times or more. The chain employs TRBV4-1 and TRBJ2-2; TRBD2 might be the D (6 bases). V was clipped by 0 bases and J by 4 bases, with 12 bases between them. This CDR3 is built from 16 residues. Germline CDR1 MGHRA, CDR2 YSYEKL. In nucleotides, the CDR3 is TGCGCCAGCAGCCAAGACCGGCGGGGCACCACCGGGGAGCTGTTTTTT. Translation: CASSQDRRGTTGELFF.

This clone turned up a few times. V gene TRBV29-1 combines with J gene TRBJ1-2; weak D call: TRBD1 (5 bases). The germline CDR1 and CDR2 sequences are SQVTM and ANQGSEA. The CDR3 loop spans 13 amino acids. Trimming stripped 5 bases from V and 4 bases from J, with 14 bases between. CDR3 sequence (DNA): TGCAGCGTTCCGTTGGAGAGGGGCTATGGCTACACCTTC. This translates into CSVPLERGYGYTF. Filled out from reference TRBV29-1 and TRBJ1-2, the complete variable domain reads SAVISQKPSRDICQRGTSLTIQCQVDSQVTMMFWYRQQPGQSLTLIATANQGSEATYESGFVIDKFPISRPNLTFSTLTVSNMSPEDSSIYLCSVPLERGYGYTFGSGTRLTVV.

This clone occurred a few times. The gene calls are TRBV29-1 and TRBJ2-5; perhaps TRBD2 as D (7 bases). In germline, CDR1 is SQVTM, CDR2 ANQGSEA. This CDR3 has 11 amino acids. V lost 6 bases and J 9 bases, leaving 14 bases between the germline ends. DNA for the CDR3: TGCAGCGTCCCAAGGGGGGGGGCCCAGTACTTC. Protein sequence: CSVPRGGAQYF.